This T cell receptor (beta chain) was profiled in a study of OX40 agonist ivuxolimab in advanced cancers. The overall study: Antecedent anti-PD-1, anti-PD-L1 or anti-CTLA-4 therapy was permissible, with roughly 40% having received some. One hepatocellular carcinoma and a couple of cutaneous melanoma patients partially responded.

The assay was immunoSEQ multiplex PCR, and TCRdb's table has in-frame clones only and misses some. The table records 75,000 to 100,000 clones, 70% to 85% of them present only once. With regard to this clone: Its antigen is currently unknown.

From germline, CDR1 is SGHRS and CDR2 YFSETQ. The J segment lost 0 bases and the V segment lost 0 bases, leaving 1 base of the junction unmatched. This CDR3 spans 15 amino acids. Study-wide points: Partial responders at 0.1-3.0 mg/kg had among the lowest clonal expansion.

This clonotype originated in an adult with an advanced solid tumor such as melanoma, head and neck, liver or kidney cancer. The chain carries TRBV5-1 and TRBJ2-7; TRBD2 matches 9 bases. The sequenced sample was CD4+ or CD8+ T cells sorted from blood, obtained in a trial of the OX40 agonist ivuxolimab. CDR3 nucleotides: TGCGCCAGCAGCTTGGGCGGGAGGGCCTCCTACGAGCAGTACTTC. It encodes CASSLGGRASYEQYF.